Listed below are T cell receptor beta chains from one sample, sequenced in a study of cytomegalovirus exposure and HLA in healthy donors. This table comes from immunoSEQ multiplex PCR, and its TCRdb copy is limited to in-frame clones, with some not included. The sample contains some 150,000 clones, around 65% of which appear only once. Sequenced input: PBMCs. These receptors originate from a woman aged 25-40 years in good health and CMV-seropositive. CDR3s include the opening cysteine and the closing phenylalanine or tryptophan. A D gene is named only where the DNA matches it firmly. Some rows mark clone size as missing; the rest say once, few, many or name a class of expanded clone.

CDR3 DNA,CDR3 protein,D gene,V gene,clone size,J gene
TGTGCCAGCAGCTTAGCGCGGGGGGCCCGGACTAGCGAGATACTAACAGATACGCAGTATTTT,CASSLARGARTSEILTDTQYF,TRBD2,TRBV7-8,-,TRBJ2-3
TGTGCCAGCAGCAACAGTGGAAACACCATATATTTT,CASSNSGNTIYF,-,TRBV7-9,-,TRBJ1-3
TGTGCCAGCAGCGGCAGGGGGGAGCTGAACACTGAAGCTTTCTTT,CASSGRGELNTEAFF,TRBD1,TRBV9,-,TRBJ1-1
TGTGCCAGCAGACTTAACACCGGGGAGCTGTTTTTT,CASRLNTGELFF,-,TRBV28,-,TRBJ2-2
TGTGCCAGCAGTTGGCAGGGACAAGAGACCCAGTACTTC,CASSWQGQETQYF,-,TRBV6-1,-,TRBJ2-5
TGTGCCAGCAGCTCTTTCGACAGACCCTACGAGCAGTACTTC,CASSSFDRPYEQYF,-,TRBV11-3,-,TRBJ2-7
TGTGCCAGCAGCTTAGCGGACGGCGGGGGGGTTACCTACGAGCAGTACTTC,CASSLADGGGVTYEQYF,TRBD2,TRBV7-6,few,TRBJ2-7
TGTGCCGGAAAGGACAGGGGGCACACTGAAGCTTTCTTT,CAGKDRGHTEAFF,TRBD1,TRBV19,-,TRBJ1-1
TGCGCCAGCAGCCGGACAGGGGATGGAGAAAAACTGTTTTTT,CASSRTGDGEKLFF,TRBD1,TRBV5-1,few,TRBJ1-4
TGTGCCAGTAGTATAGTAGGGACAGTAGCTTTCTTT,CASSIVGTVAFF,TRBD1,TRBV19,-,TRBJ1-1
TGTGCCACCAGCGGGCACCGGGAGATCAACGAGCAGTACTTC,CATSGHREINEQYF,-,TRBV15,-,TRBJ2-7
TGTGCCAGGTGGAGGTCGGAGACCCAGTACTTC,CARWRSETQYF,-,TRBV6-1,once,TRBJ2-5
TGTGCCAGCAGCCCCCGCTGGTTGGGGGAGGGGGGGACGAACACCGGGGAGCTGTTTTTT,CASSPRWLGEGGTNTGELFF,-,TRBV13,few,TRBJ2-2
TGTGCCAGCTCCCACACAACCAAGGACAACTACGAGCAGTACTTC,CASSHTTKDNYEQYF,-,TRBV18,-,TRBJ2-7
TGTGCCAGCATTAACACAGGGAGCACTGAAGCTTTCTTT,CASINTGSTEAFF,-,TRBV6-4,-,TRBJ1-1